This TCR beta chain emerged from a study of blood T cell repertoires in COVID-19. Study at large: The samples span acute and convalescent COVID-19 from the United States, Italy and Spain. Sources were T cells, B-cell-depleted T cells, or PBMCs; the material itself was cDNA or gDNA.

In the original analysis: Reference gene primer amplification in the assay estimated nucleated cell counts. The method was immunoSEQ multiplex PCR; TCRdb's version includes in-frame clones alone and lacks a portion of them. V and J calls plus clone size are reproduced from that table; the DNA served to infer D and trimming. The table includes roughly 100,000 clones, 65% to 90% detected once. This clone was observed a single time. The germline gives CDR1 WSHSY, CDR2 SAAADI. The ends were cut back, 2 bases at V and 1 base at J, with 17 bases in the middle. The CDR3 consists of 17 residues. This rearrangement joins TRBV10-2 to TRBJ1-1; D perhaps matches TRBD1 (6 bases). Input material: peripheral blood. The receptor's source is an elderly woman with acute or convalescent COVID-19. CDR3 region: CASSEPRTALSNTEAFF. Here the CDR3 DNA reads TGCGCCAGCAGTGAGCCCCGGACAGCCTTATCGAACACTGAAGCTTTCTTT.